This T cell receptor beta chain is drawn from a study of a mutant IDH1 vaccine in newly diagnosed glioma. Study summary: Administration of eight vaccinations to patients took place in weeks 1, 3, 5, 7, 11, 15, 19, 23. Vaccination was launched 4-6 weeks after radiotherapy alone, or with temozolomide cycles.

Concerning this clone: Its antigen is undetermined.

TCRdb's table, derived via immunoSEQ multiplex PCR, lists solely in-frame clones and lacks some. In the table there are 52,000 or so clones, roughly three quarters of which are singletons. The time point denotes: week 23, last vaccination. Topical imiquimod accompanied each vaccine dose, which consisted of 300 ug of mutant IDH1 20-mer peptide. This receptor was taken from a woman aged 40 to 50 with glioma. Some clones in this sample may be carry-over from other donors' samples. The sequenced sample was PBMCs, obtained from a glioma patient whose treatment included an IDH1 peptide vaccine.

Here the CDR3 DNA reads TGTGCCAGCAGCCGCACCACAGGGGCCGGCAATCAGCCCCAGCATTTT. Translating it yields CASSRTTGAGNQPQHF. The rearrangement uses TRBV4-2 and TRBJ1-5; 7 bases line up with TRBD1. After removal of 4 bases from V and 2 bases from J, the junction contained 8 bases not matched to a gene. CDR3 length: 16 amino acids. Germline CDR1 and CDR2: LGHNA and YNFKEQ.